In this sample, the clone carrying this TCR beta chain turned up many times. The antigen is not known. Graves' hyperthyroidism showing no ophthalmopathy progression within 18 months was considered stable. Orbital computed tomography, thyroid ultrasound, serum thyroxine and TRAb, and clinical symptoms together informed the diagnoses. Fresh peripheral blood, 10 ml, yielded the PBMCs. The data belong to a study of T cells in Graves' hyperthyroidism and ophthalmopathy. Amplification of TCR beta CDR3 regions was performed using RNA transcripts as template. An initial round of RT-PCR targeting the TCR CDR3 relied on the HTBI primer set. From the multiplex PCR reads, TCRdb called clonotypes with MiXCR, one entry per CDR3 protein. The top ten hold roughly a tenth of the sample, which has more than 650,000 distinct CDR3 sequences, around 15% seen once. Per the germline V gene, CDR1 is SGHRS and CDR2 is YFSETQ. This CDR3 comprises 16 residues. Trimming cost V 0 bases and J 2 bases, with 13 bases left between them.

Study-level findings and limits: Ophthalmopathy got predicted by the model a median around six months before its onset.

Sequencing was performed on blood. The TCR sequence derives from a woman aged 18 to 35 with Graves' hyperthyroidism. The genes are TRBV5-1 and TRBJ2-3; D possibly corresponds to TRBD1 (5 bases). As DNA, the CDR3 is TGCGCCAGCAGCTTGGTTCTTCTGGGGCCCACAGATACGCAGTATTTT. Translation gives CASSLVLLGPTDTQYF.